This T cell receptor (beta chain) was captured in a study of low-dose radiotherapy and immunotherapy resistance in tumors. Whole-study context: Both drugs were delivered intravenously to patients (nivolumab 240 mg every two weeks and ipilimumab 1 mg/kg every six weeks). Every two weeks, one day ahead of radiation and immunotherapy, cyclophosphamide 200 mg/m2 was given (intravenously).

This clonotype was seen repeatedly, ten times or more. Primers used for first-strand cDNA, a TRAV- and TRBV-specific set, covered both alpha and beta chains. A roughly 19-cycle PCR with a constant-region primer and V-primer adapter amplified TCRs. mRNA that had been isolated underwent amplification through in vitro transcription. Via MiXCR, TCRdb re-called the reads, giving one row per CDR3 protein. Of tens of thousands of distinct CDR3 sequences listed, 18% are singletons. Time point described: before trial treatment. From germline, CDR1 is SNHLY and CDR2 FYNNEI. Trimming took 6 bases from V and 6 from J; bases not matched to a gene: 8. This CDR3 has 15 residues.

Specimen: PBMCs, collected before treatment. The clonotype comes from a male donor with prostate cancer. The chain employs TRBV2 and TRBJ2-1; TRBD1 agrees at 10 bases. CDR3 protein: CASRSGTGALNEQFF. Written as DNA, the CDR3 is TGTGCCAGCAGGTCCGGGACAGGGGCTCTCAATGAGCAGTTCTTC.